This T cell receptor beta chain was profiled in a study of CD8 T cells in ankylosing spondylitis. Study-wide results and caveats: A TCR beta motif made of fewer than ten highly homologous variants seemed typical of ankylosing spondylitis blood. Some of these motif variants have turned up before, in reports on reactive arthritis synovial fluid and blood. From matched ankylosing spondylitis synovial fluid, disease-linked clones were reportedly recovered at significantly enriched levels.

This clonotype occurred many times. The antigen is unknown. TCR beta libraries were made by quantitative 5'-RACE with molecular barcodes. TCRdb analysed the 5' RACE reads with MiXCR anew, one entry per CDR3 protein. In the table there are some 39,000 distinct CDR3 sequences, 8% to 13% of which are singletons. Germline CDR1 ENHRY, CDR2 SYGVKD. The V end lost 6 bases, the J end lost 11 bases, and 20 bases lay between the germline ends. This CDR3 comprises 14 residues. The source material was synovial fluid, either unsorted or a sorted T cell fraction (not recorded which). This chain connects TRBV10-3 to TRBJ1-5, with a tentative D call TRBD1 (6 bases). The TCR sequence derives from a male donor with ankylosing spondylitis. The CDR3 nucleotides read TGTGCCATCAGCAATTCACAGGGATCCGGGACCCAGCATTTT. Translating it yields CAISNSQGSGTQHF.